This TCR beta chain is from a study of identical twins. Findings and caveats of the study: While abundant cord blood beta clonotypes carried fewer insertions, memory repertoires showed no such pattern. Without tracking the same donors, conclusions rested on cross-sectional statistical analysis.

Healthy Caucasian donors formed the entire cohort. TCRdb reprocessed the 5' RACE reads via MiXCR and lists one record per CDR3 protein. The table records about 210,000 distinct CDR3 sequences, around 10% of them present only once. CDR3 length equals 13 residues. V dropped 8 bases and J dropped 7 bases, with 15 bases sitting between them. Germline V gives CDR1 SGHTS, CDR2 YDEGEE. In the case of this clonotype: Its target is not known.

Sample: memory (CD45RO+) T cells sorted from blood. The receptor comes from a woman under 30 in good health. The genes are TRBV5-8 and TRBJ2-2, with D unresolved. CDR3 amino acids: CARSPVHIGELFF. The CDR3 DNA follows: TGTGCCAGGAGCCCCGTGCACATCGGGGAGCTGTTTTTT.